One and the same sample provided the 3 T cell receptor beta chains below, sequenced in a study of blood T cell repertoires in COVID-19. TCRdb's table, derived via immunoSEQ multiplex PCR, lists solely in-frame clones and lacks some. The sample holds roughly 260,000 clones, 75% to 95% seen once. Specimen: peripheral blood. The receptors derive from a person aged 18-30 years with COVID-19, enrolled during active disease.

The CDR3 sequence: CASSQPGGTDTQYF. The CDR3 nucleotides read TGTGCCAGTAGTCAACCCGGGGGCACAGATACGCAGTATTTT. The chain has TRBV19 and TRBJ2-3; D is possibly TRBD2 (5 bases). CDR3 length: 14 amino acids. Deletions cut 5 bases from V and 1 base from J, with 10 bases between. Germline CDR1 is LNHDA and CDR2 is SQIVND (reference sequence).

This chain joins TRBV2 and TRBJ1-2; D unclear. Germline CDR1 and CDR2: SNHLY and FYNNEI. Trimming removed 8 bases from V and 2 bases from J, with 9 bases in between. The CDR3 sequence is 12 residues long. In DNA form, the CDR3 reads TGTGCCAGCCTATTACTGAACTATGGCTACACCTTC. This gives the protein CASLLLNYGYTF.

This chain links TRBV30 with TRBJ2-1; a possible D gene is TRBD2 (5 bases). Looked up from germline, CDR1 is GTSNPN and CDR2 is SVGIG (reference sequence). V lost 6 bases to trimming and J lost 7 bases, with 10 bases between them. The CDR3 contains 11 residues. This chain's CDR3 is CACRESNEQFF. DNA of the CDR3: TGTGCCTGTCGGGAATCTAATGAGCAGTTCTTC.